This record covers a single TCR beta chain. Germline CDR1 and CDR2: MNHNY and SVGAGI (reference sequence). V shed 2 bases and J shed 3 bases, with 11 bases lying between them. CDR3 length: 15 amino acids. The record originates from a study of blood T cell repertoires in COVID-19. Study-wide background: Acute and convalescent COVID-19 specimens originated in the United States, Italy and Spain. PBMCs, B-cell-depleted T cells, or T cells were the source of the cDNA or gDNA that made up the material.

The Seattle patients joined while their infection was active and were tracked longitudinally afterward. Sequencing was performed with immunoSEQ multiplex PCR; in TCRdb, only in-frame clones are kept and a portion is missing. The data contain almost 200,000 clones, around 75% of them seen just once; the ten biggest clones take up nearly 6%. Sequenced: peripheral blood. This TCR came from a middle-aged woman with COVID-19, enrolled during active disease. The J gene is TRBJ1-5, the V gene TRBV6-6, with D perhaps matching TRBD1 (6 bases). The CDR3 sequence is CASSYHGQTNQPQHF. In DNA form, the CDR3 reads TGTGCCAGCAGTTACCACGGACAGACCAATCAGCCCCAGCATTTT.